Presented here are 3 T cell receptor beta chains from one specimen sequenced in a study of blood T cells in healthy people across ages. A second about 6 to 12 cycle PCR used barcoded and J-beta primers. Using its own MiXCR run on the 5' RACE reads, TCRdb lists one record per CDR3 protein. The sample gives 800,000 to 950,000 distinct CDR3 sequences, around 48% of which show up once; around an eighth is in the top ten. The material sequenced was blood. Receptors were obtained from a man aged 25-45 years in good health.

The V and J genes are TRBV20-1 and TRBJ1-5; D unclear. Trimming left V 0 bases short and J 0 bases short, with 9 bases between. Germline-derived CDR1 and CDR2 are DFQATT and SNEGSKA (reference sequence). CDR3 size: 15 residues. For the CDR3, the DNA is TGCAGTGCTAGAGATCCGGACCCTAGCAATCAGCCCCAGCATTTT. Its protein is CSARDPDPSNQPQHF.

This clonotype was seen once. V is TRBV24-1 and J is TRBJ1-1, with a tentative D call TRBD1 (6 bases). V was trimmed by 8 bases and J by 0 bases, leaving 9 bases between them. Per the germline V gene, CDR1 is KGHDR and CDR2 is SFDVKD. This CDR3 spans 13 amino acids. CDR3 in DNA: TGTGCCACCATGGACAGCTTGAACACTGAAGCTTTCTTT. This gives the protein CATMDSLNTEAFF.

The J gene is TRBJ2-3, the V gene TRBV6-4; the D is unclear. V was shortened by 4 bases and J by 2 bases, with 7 bases between the two germline ends. The CDR3 has 13 amino acids. Per the germline V gene, CDR1 is MRHNA and CDR2 is SNTAGT. CDR3 in DNA: TGTGCCAGCAGTGGGGTAGACACAGATACGCAGTATTTT. Translated, it gives CASSGVDTDTQYF.